This T cell receptor beta chain was identified during a study of monozygotic twins with inflammatory bowel disease. For each CDR3 protein, TCRdb gives one entry from its re-call of the 5' RACE reads, without DNA. This sample's table has hundreds of thousands of distinct CDR3 sequences. This CDR3 has 15 amino acids. In germline, CDR1 is DFQATT, CDR2 SNEGSKA (reference sequence). Sequencing input: blood. The source is a human donor with ulcerative colitis or Crohn's disease, or a healthy co-twin of an affected twin (not recorded which). The chain uses TRBV20-1 and TRBJ1-6; TCRdb's D call, TRBD1, is unchecked because there is no DNA. The CDR3 sequence is CSAQQGPVYNSPLHF.